One and the same sample provided the 15 T cell receptor beta chains below, sequenced in a study of T cell responses to AZD1222 COVID-19 vaccine. Only in-frame clones appear in the TCRdb table, and some are missing; sequencing was by immunoSEQ multiplex PCR. Found here are roughly 120,000 clones, 80% to 90% of them singletons; the top ten hold approximately 1.6%. Sample: peripheral blood, taken on day 0 of AZD1222 vaccination. The receptors derive from an adult in good health.

This chain joins TRBV20-1 and TRBJ1-1; D call uncertain. Germline lookup yields CDR1 DFQATT and CDR2 SNEGSKA (reference sequence). The V end was cut by 3 bases, the J end by 2 bases, with 7 bases between. The CDR3 consists of 12 residues. The CDR3 sequence is CSASKFNTEAFF. The DNA for the CDR3 is TGCAGTGCTAGTAAGTTTAACACTGAAGCTTTCTTT.

The gene calls are TRBV2 and TRBJ1-1; D is possibly TRBD1 (5 bases). The CDR3 totals 10 residues. V was clipped by 6 bases and J by 13 bases, with 12 bases between them. The germline V gene has CDR1 SNHLY and CDR2 FYNNEI. The CDR3 region is CASRGVALFF. In DNA, the CDR3 is TGTGCCAGCAGGGGGGTAGCGCTTTTCTTT.

In DNA, the CDR3 is TGTGCCAGCGCCCAAAGAAGAGGAGGTTGGGGCACAGATACGCAGTATTTT. Protein sequence: CASAQRRGGWGTDTQYF. The chain joins TRBV7-9 to TRBJ2-3; tentatively, D is TRBD2 (5 bases). CDR3 length: 17 amino acids. Germline V gives CDR1 SEHNR, CDR2 FQNEAQ (reference sequence). Trimming removed 8 bases from V and 1 base from J, with 22 bases in between.

V and J are TRBV5-1 and TRBJ1-4; TRBD1 is a possible D gene (5 bases). The V and J ends lost 1 base and 4 bases respectively, with 11 bases between them. There are 15 residues in the CDR3. Germline CDR1 and CDR2: SGHRS and YFSETQ. As DNA, the CDR3 is TGCGCCAGCAGCTTGATAACAGGCAGTAATGAAAAACTGTTTTTT. Amino acids: CASSLITGSNEKLFF.

The sample holds a few counts of this clone. The chain employs TRBV12-3 or TRBV12-4 and TRBJ1-1; D remains ambiguous. There are 13 residues in the CDR3. With 3 bases removed from V and 0 bases from J, the gap between germline ends came to 5 bases. The CDR3 nucleotides read TGTGCCAGCAGTTTTTGGATGAACACTGAAGCTTTCTTT. Its translation: CASSFWMNTEAFF.

This rearrangement joins TRBV6-4 to TRBJ2-7; D perhaps matches TRBD2 (5 bases). CDR3 length equals 16 residues. Germline lookup yields CDR1 MRHNA and CDR2 SNTAGT. The V end lost 2 bases, the J end lost 5 bases, and 19 bases lay between the germline ends. The CDR3 loop is CASSDGRGSSYDEQYF. The CDR3 DNA follows: TGTGCCAGCAGTGACGGGAGAGGCAGTTCTTACGACGAGCAGTACTTC.

The chain carries TRBV7-6 and TRBJ1-1, with TRBD1 matching 8 bases. Germline assignment: CDR1 SGHVS and CDR2 FNYEAQ. The CDR3 length is 15 residues. Trimming took 5 bases from V and 4 from J; bases not matched to a gene: 9. The CDR3 loop reads CASSQNSGGVTEAFF. The CDR3 region has the DNA TGTGCCAGCAGCCAAAATTCAGGGGGCGTCACTGAAGCTTTCTTT.

This chain uses TRBV5-1 with TRBJ1-4, with D possibly being TRBD1 (5 bases). V lost 4 bases and J 13 bases, leaving 17 bases between the germline ends. Per germline, CDR1 SGHRS and CDR2 YFSETQ. The CDR3 is 13 residues long. CDR3 DNA: TGCGCCAGCAGCGGGACGACCCAGGCGGGACTGTTTTTT. Amino acids: CASSGTTQAGLFF.

The chain recombines TRBV7-6 with TRBJ2-2; 7 bases are a match to TRBD2. CDR1 is SGHVS, CDR2 FNYEAQ, per germline. Losses at the gene ends were 3 bases for V and 4 bases for J; bases not matched to a gene: 11. This CDR3 has 17 residues. This CDR3 is CASSFEQGGGPTGELFF. In DNA form, the CDR3 reads TGTGCCAGCAGCTTCGAACAAGGCGGGGGACCCACCGGGGAGCTGTTTTTT. Drawing the rest from reference TRBV7-6 and TRBJ2-2, the complete variable domain is GAGVSQSPRYKVTKRGQDVALRCDPISGHVSLYWYRQALGQGPEFLTYFNYEAQQDKSGLPNDRFSAERPEGSISTLTIQRTEQRDSAMYRCASSFEQGGGPTGELFFGEGSRLTVL.

The chain joins TRBV9 to TRBJ1-3; D not certain. This CDR3 region has 15 residues. Trimming took 4 bases from V and 4 from J, leaving 15 bases between them. Looked up from germline, CDR1 is SGDLS and CDR2 is YYNGEE. The CDR3 loop is CASSHTGALGNTIYF. The CDR3 region has the DNA TGTGCCAGCAGCCACACCGGCGCTCTCGGAAACACCATATATTTT.

The chain is built from TRBV10-1 and TRBJ2-7; perhaps TRBD1 as D (5 bases). Germline V gives CDR1 WNHNN, CDR2 SYGVQD (reference sequence). Trimming took 7 bases from V and 1 from J, leaving 11 bases between them. The CDR3 spans 13 residues. The CDR3 bases are TGCGCCAGCAAGACAGTTGAGTCCTACGAGCAGTACTTC. Translation: CASKTVESYEQYF.

J is TRBJ1-4 and V is TRBV5-4; tentative D call: TRBD1 (6 bases). V was clipped by 1 base and J by 5 bases, with 12 bases between them. The CDR3 has 15 residues. Germline CDR1 SGHNT, CDR2 YYREEE (reference sequence). The CDR3: CASSLKEGGNEKLFF. CDR3 bases: TGTGCCAGCAGCTTGAAGGAGGGGGGAAATGAAAAACTGTTTTTT.

This clone was seen once. The chain couples TRBV11-3 to TRBJ2-2, with 10 bases identical to TRBD1. Germline V gives CDR1 SGHNT, CDR2 YENEEA. The CDR3 is 16 amino acids. J lost 6 bases, V lost 5 bases, and 9 bases had no gene match. The CDR3 loop reads CASSVRDRGSAGELFF. CDR3 nucleotides: TGTGCCAGCAGCGTTCGGGACAGGGGATCGGCCGGGGAGCTGTTTTTT.

This clone turned up a few times. This rearrangement joins TRBV18 to TRBJ1-5; D unclear. The germline CDR1 and CDR2 sequences are KGHSH and LQKENI. The CDR3 spans 13 residues. V was trimmed by 6 bases and J by 4 bases, leaving 10 bases between them. CDR3 region: CASSRGGNQPQHF. The CDR3 DNA sequence: TGTGCCAGCTCCCGAGGAGGGAATCAGCCCCAGCATTTT.

The V call is TRBV27, the J call TRBJ1-1; no reliable D call. Germline CDR1 MNHEY, CDR2 SMNVEV (reference sequence). V dropped 3 bases and J dropped 4 bases, with 12 bases sitting between them. The CDR3 length is 14 residues. DNA of the CDR3: TGTGCCAGCAGTTTTGAGGGCCGCAGCACTGAAGCTTTCTTT. Translation gives CASSFEGRSTEAFF.